Below, one T cell receptor (beta chain) is given with its context. The source of the sample is a study of blood T cell repertoires in COVID-19. Study in general: Sources were T cells, B-cell-depleted T cells, or PBMCs; the material itself was cDNA or gDNA.

This table comes from immunoSEQ multiplex PCR, and its TCRdb copy is limited to in-frame clones, with some not included. The table shows roughly 70,000 clones, with just under 80% occurring only once. The clonotype originates from a human donor in a cohort sampled during active COVID-19. Material for sequencing was peripheral blood.

The CDR3 sequence: CASSRKWGDHEQYF. In DNA form, the CDR3 reads TGTGCCAGCAGCCGGAAGTGGGGGGACCACGAGCAGTACTTC. This chain joins TRBV3-1 (or the pseudogene TRBV3-2) and TRBJ2-7; D is possibly TRBD2 (6 bases). Trimming cost V 4 bases and J 5 bases, with 15 bases left between them. The germline CDR1 and CDR2 sequences are LGHDT and YNNKEL (reference sequence). The CDR3 length is 14 residues.